Listed here are 3 T cell receptor beta chains from one sample, sequenced in a study of blood T cell repertoires in COVID-19. Using immunoSEQ multiplex PCR, the repertoire was profiled, and TCRdb retains in-frame clones only, with some absent. The data show about 400,000 clones, more than 75% seen once. Specimen: peripheral blood. These receptors came from a human donor in a cohort sampled during active COVID-19.

The rearrangement uses TRBV7-2 and TRBJ2-3; D ambiguous. This CDR3 contains 13 residues. CDR1 and CDR2 from the germline V gene are SGHTA and FQGNSA. V was pared by 0 bases and J by 5 bases, with 6 bases between. The CDR3 coding sequence is TGTGCCAGCAGCTTAGCCCCCCAAGATACGCAGTATTTT. Its translation is CASSLAPQDTQYF.

This chain uses TRBV2 with TRBJ1-1, with TRBD1 matching 11 bases. The CDR3 runs to 13 residues. V was pared by 6 bases and J by 7 bases, with 4 bases of the junction left unmatched. The V gene's germline CDR1 is SNHLY and CDR2 FYNNEI. The CDR3 DNA reads as TGTGCCAGCAGATGGGACAGGGGGGATGAAGCTTTCTTT. This codes for CASRWDRGDEAFF.

The gene calls are TRBV7-8 and TRBJ2-1; 7 bases map to TRBD1. Per germline, CDR1 SGHVS and CDR2 FQNEAQ. The V gene end was trimmed by 4 bases and the J gene end by 4 bases; junction bases not matched to a gene: 4. CDR3 length: 14 residues. The CDR3 loop reads CASSSGTEYNEQFF. The CDR3 nucleotides are TGTGCCAGCAGCTCCGGGACAGAATACAATGAGCAGTTCTTC. Full variable domain (rest looked up from reference TRBV7-8 and TRBJ2-1): GAGVSQSPRYKVAKRGQDVALRCDPISGHVSLFWYQQALGQGPEFLTYFQNEAQLDKSGLPSDRFFAERPEGSVSTLKIQRTQQEDSAVYLCASSSGTEYNEQFFGPGTRLTVL.